This note documents a single TCR beta chain sequence. The antigen this receptor binds is unknown. No base qualities exist here, and no much larger clone lies one base off it. From cysteine to phenylalanine, the CDR3 is 13 amino acids long. CDR3 DNA is the only sequence kept; it has 39 bases, read in frame from the first base. The V and J ends are trimmed by 4 bases and 6 bases, leaving 12 bases between them. According to the germline V gene, CDR1 reads SGHTA and CDR2 reads FQGNSA. This record comes from a study of beta chain features in type 1 diabetes (dated by TCRdb to the late 2010s). Turning to the overall study: No differences in mean age, gender distribution, total cell number or subset yield were found between patients and healthy donors. A total of 90 million to 120 million sorted cells were examined across all samples, and a strong correlation was observed between cell number per subset and RNA yield. Regulatory and stem cell-like memory subsets were isolated from only 8 patients and roughly eight healthy donors, whereas naive and central memory subsets came from all 30 or so donors. The study compared the TCRB repertoires of sorted circulating CD4+ T cell subsets in recently diagnosed type 1 diabetes patients with those in matched healthy donors. What the authors observed across the whole study: Fewer insertions and more nucleotide deletions at VDJ recombination sites were observed in patients with type 1 diabetes, implying thymic rearrangement abnormalities. Naive, central memory and regulatory TCRB repertoires appeared to be more similar among patients than among healthy donors. Type 1 diabetes patients showed a moderate but significant shortening of TCRB CDR3 length in all four CD4+ subsets. HLA sub-analyses involved small numbers of individuals, so any influence of HLA type on TCRB rearrangement remained unresolved. PCR may preferentially amplify shorter templates, but because patient and control samples were amplified and corrected together, any resulting skew would affect both groups equally. Because cDNA was sequenced instead of genomic DNA, highly expressing activated cells could be over-represented, though the groups showed no difference in activation or CD3 levels.

A single peripheral blood draw of about 116 mL on average was collected from each donor into heparinised tubes. A BD FACSAria II and a panel including CD45RO, CCR7, CD25, CD127, CD95 and CD27 were used to sort naive, central memory, regulatory and stem cell-like memory CD4+ T cells. All sorted populations exceeded 95% purity. Right away, PBMCs were isolated by Lymphoprep density gradient centrifugation and were stained directly, with no culture step. Samples were stained and sorted in pairs, with one healthy donor and one patient per experiment, so that batch effects were minimized. The High Capacity cDNA Reverse Transcription Kit was used to reverse transcribe all of the isolated RNA, meaning that expressed TCRB transcripts were what got sequenced. Deep immunoSEQ sequencing was applied to naive, central memory and regulatory T cell samples, giving an average of approximately 4 million total reads per sample. Sorted cells were lysed in RLT buffer, and RNA was extracted using DNase-treated RNeasy Micro or Mini kits according to cell number. Each cell subset was processed on its own to prevent cross-contamination, while patient and healthy donor samples were processed together. TCRB sequences were amplified from cDNA with the immunoSEQ multiplex PCR, producing 87-bp fragments spanning the CDR3 region. Amplicons were sequenced on the Illumina HiSeq platform. From the authors' description of their analysis: PCR bias was corrected computationally using synthetic template baselines, and reads within Hamming distance 2 were collapsed, with unmergeable singletons discarded. Reads were aligned against IMGT so that V, D and J genes, CDR3 length and insertions or deletions at six rearrangement sites could be assigned. Within each subset, clonotype counts were normalized to sorted cell number, after which true diversity and Gini coefficients were computed with the tcR R package. The overlap coefficient, calculated on TCRB nucleotide sequences, was used to quantify repertoire sharing. Drawn from immuneACCESS, this table holds only the in-frame rearrangements with V and J called that TCRdb kept. Clones are partly lost; checked studies trace under half to an unresolved V gene and leave the rest unexplained. The V and J calls and the clone size are those of that table, but D and trimming were determined from the DNA. A total of more than 300,000 clones appear in this sample, roughly 8% of them only once. The ten largest clones take up under 0.5% of the sample.

This sequence uses TRBV7-2 and TRBJ1-2; the D gene is not confidently resolved. The sample comprised central memory CD4+ T cells from blood. The sequence was collected from a woman under 30 in good health. The nucleotides read TGTGCCAGCAGCTCCGCCCCTCAAGATGGCTACACCTTC. Its translation is CASSSAPQDGYTF.